Presented here are 12 T cell receptor beta chains from one specimen sequenced in a study of T cells in localized non-small cell lung cancer. Assay: immunoSEQ multiplex PCR; the TCRdb copy retains only in-frame clones and omits some. The table lists tens of thousands of clones, 80% to 90% of them singletons. The sample consisted of peripheral blood, taken before any cancer treatment. These receptors were taken from a man between 40 and 70 years old with stage I squamous cell lung carcinoma.

This clone was counted a single time. The rearrangement uses TRBV28 and TRBJ2-3; D tentatively fits TRBD1 or TRBD2 (5 bases each). Per germline, CDR1 MDHEN and CDR2 SYDVKM. The CDR3 is made up of 16 amino acids. Between the trimmed V and J ends, which lost 4 bases and 6 bases, there was a span of 20 bases. In DNA form, the CDR3 reads TGTGCCAGCAGTTCCCCCCCGGGACCCGAGGGGGATACGCAGTATTTT. Its translation is CASSSPPGPEGDTQYF.

The chain recombines TRBV19 with TRBJ2-3; TRBD1 might be the D (5 bases). Looked up from germline, CDR1 is LNHDA and CDR2 is SQIVND (reference sequence). V gave up 7 bases and J gave up 1 base, with 15 bases separating them. The CDR3 runs 15 residues. CDR3 in amino acids: CASMPSGSRTDTQYF. In nucleotides, the CDR3 is TGTGCCAGTATGCCTTCAGGGTCCCGCACAGATACGCAGTATTTT.

The rearrangement uses TRBV6-1 and TRBJ2-1; D not resolved. V was clipped by 1 base and J by 7 bases, with 8 bases between them. This CDR3 comprises 13 residues. CDR1 and CDR2 (germline): MNHNS, SASEGT. The CDR3 region is CASSEVIWNEQFF. CDR3 nucleotides: TGTGCCAGCAGTGAAGTTATCTGGAATGAGCAGTTCTTC.

The chain uses TRBV6-1 and TRBJ2-7, with D perhaps TRBD1 or TRBD2 (7 bases each). V was cut by 0 bases and J by 7 bases, with 22 bases left in between. The germline CDR1 and CDR2 sequences are MNHNS and SASEGT. The CDR3 contains 17 residues. CDR3 coding DNA: TGTGCCAGCAGTGAAGCCTGGCAGGGGGGGGCGTCGCGGGAGCAGTACTTC. This gives the protein CASSEAWQGGASREQYF.

The genes are TRBV6-5 and TRBJ2-3; D not resolved. Trimming took off 1 base at V and 9 bases at J, with 11 bases between the two ends. CDR3 length equals 13 residues. The V gene's germline CDR1 is MNHEY and CDR2 SVGAGI. CDR3 protein: CASSYLESGTQYF. The CDR3 DNA is TGTGCCAGCAGTTACTTAGAATCTGGCACGCAGTATTTT.

The rearrangement uses TRBV10-3 and TRBJ2-5; 8 bases are a match to TRBD2. V lost 2 bases, J lost 3 bases, and 11 bases stayed unmatched. CDR3 length: 17 residues. CDR1 is ENHRY, CDR2 SYGVKD, per germline. The CDR3 protein is CAISERWTSKRKETQYF. In DNA form, the CDR3 reads TGTGCCATCAGTGAGAGGTGGACTAGCAAAAGGAAAGAGACCCAGTACTTC.

This rearrangement joins TRBV6-5 to TRBJ2-5; D may correspond to TRBD1 or TRBD2 (5 bases each). Germline values: CDR1 MNHEY, CDR2 SVGAGI. With 2 bases removed from V and 3 bases from J, the gap between germline ends came to 13 bases. The CDR3 is 15 amino acids. Here the CDR3 DNA reads TGTGCCAGCAGTTACGCCGGGACGACAAAAGAGACCCAGTACTTC. This sequence encodes CASSYAGTTKETQYF.

The V and J genes are TRBV2 and TRBJ2-1; D possibly uses TRBD1 or TRBD2 (5 bases each). Germline-derived CDR1 and CDR2 are SNHLY and FYNNEI. The CDR3 extends over 13 amino acids. The V and J ends lost 7 bases and 9 bases respectively, with 16 bases between them. CDR3 sequence (DNA): TGTGCCAGCACCCGGGACCCTCCCAGTGAGCAGTTCTTC. Protein: CASTRDPPSEQFF.

The CDR3 nucleotides are TGTGCCAGCAGCTTAGTACTAGCGGGCCAAGAGACCCAGTACTTC. Encoded protein: CASSLVLAGQETQYF. V and J are TRBV7-9 and TRBJ2-5, with 9 positions matching TRBD2. Germline assignment: CDR1 SEHNR and CDR2 FQNEAQ (reference sequence). This CDR3 comprises 15 residues. With V trimmed by 1 base and J by 1 base, 1 base remained unmatched.

The CDR3 DNA sequence: TGTGCCAGCAGCGCTTCAGCGGGACTGGTTTCCAATGAGCAGTTCTTC. This gives the protein CASSASAGLVSNEQFF. This sequence joins TRBV9 and TRBJ2-1, with 7 bases lining up with TRBD2. V dropped 3 bases and J dropped 6; count of bases not matched to a gene: 12. CDR3 length: 16 residues. CDR1 and CDR2 (germline): SGDLS, YYNGEE.

This clone was found once. The rearrangement joins TRBV10-1 to TRBJ2-3; 10 nucleotides agree with TRBD1. Germline CDR1 and CDR2: WNHNN and SYGVQD (reference sequence). This CDR3 region has 15 residues. V dropped 4 bases and J dropped 1; count of bases not matched to a gene: 2. The CDR3 DNA reads as TGCGCCAGCAGTGGGGGGACAGGGGGCACAGATACGCAGTATTTT. Encoded protein: CASSGGTGGTDTQYF.

The V gene is TRBV5-1, the J gene TRBJ2-7; D is ambiguous. Germline CDR1 reads SGHRS; CDR2 reads YFSETQ. V was cut by 1 base and J by 5 bases, with 7 bases left in between. The length of the CDR3 is 12 residues. The CDR3 here is CASSLTGHEQYF. CDR3 DNA: TGCGCCAGCAGCTTGACGGGTCACGAGCAGTACTTC.